The 27 T cell receptor beta chains presented below share a single source sample, sequenced in a study of blood T cell repertoires in COVID-19. Assay: immunoSEQ multiplex PCR; the TCRdb copy retains only in-frame clones and omits some. The data contain under 40,000 clones, over 75% of them singletons. The sample consisted of peripheral blood. These receptors came from a man between 65 and 85 years old with active COVID-19.

The genes are TRBV11-2 and TRBJ2-1, with 7 nucleotides matching TRBD2. The CDR3 spans 19 residues. The germline CDR1 and CDR2 sequences are SGHAT and FQNNGV. Unmatched junction bases numbered 18, after V lost 3 bases and J lost 4 bases. The CDR3 spells CASSFRRNGGGELYNEQFF. The CDR3 nucleotides are TGTGCCAGCAGCTTCCGGAGGAACGGTGGGGGGGAGTTGTACAATGAGCAGTTCTTC.

This clone was found once. The V call is TRBV4-3, the J call TRBJ2-7; maybe TRBD1 (6 bases). The ends were cut back, 5 bases at V and 1 base at J, with 15 bases in the middle. The germline V gene encodes CDR1 LGHNA and CDR2 YSLEER. The CDR3 runs 15 residues. The DNA of the CDR3 is TGCGCCAGCAGCTACCACCGCAGGGGTTCCTACGAGCAGTACTTC. As protein: CASSYHRRGSYEQYF.

This chain uses TRBV7-3 with TRBJ2-1, with 11 positions matching TRBD2. This CDR3 region has 18 residues. Trimming removed 3 bases from V and 2 bases from J; junction bases left unmatched: 9. The germline V gene encodes CDR1 SGHTA and CDR2 FQGTGA. This CDR3 is CASSLTSGTSIPYNEQFF. The CDR3 nucleotides read TGTGCCAGCAGCTTGACTAGCGGGACGTCTATACCCTACAATGAGCAGTTCTTC.

This clone was counted a few times. The chain links TRBV3-1 (or the pseudogene TRBV3-2) to TRBJ1-2; D might be TRBD1 (5 bases). This CDR3 spans 14 amino acids. Trimming removed 2 bases at V and 2 bases at J, with 9 bases between. Germline lookup yields CDR1 LGHDT and CDR2 YNNKEL (reference sequence). CDR3 loop: CASSQRGPNYGYTF. Written as DNA, the CDR3 is TGTGCCAGCAGCCAAAGGGGTCCAAACTATGGCTACACCTTC.

The CDR3 loop is CASSSLNRVEQYF. In DNA form, the CDR3 reads TGTGCCAGCAGTTCCCTGAATAGAGTCGAGCAGTACTTC. The chain combines TRBV6-2 or TRBV6-3 with TRBJ2-7; D unclear. CDR1 MNHEY and CDR2 SVGEGT come from the germline V gene. This CDR3 comprises 13 residues. V lost 4 bases and J 6 bases, leaving 13 bases between the germline ends.

This clone occurred once. The chain recombines TRBV7-6 with TRBJ2-3; 11 bases align to TRBD2. V was pared by 0 bases and J by 3 bases, with 8 bases of the junction left unmatched. The CDR3 extends over 18 amino acids. The V gene's germline CDR1 is SGHVS and CDR2 FNYEAQ. CDR3 DNA: TGTGCCAGCAGCTTAGCGTCCGGACTAGCGGGCGGGACAGATACGCAGTATTTT. Its translation: CASSLASGLAGGTDTQYF.

The rearrangement joins TRBV6-5 to TRBJ2-7; D possibly corresponds to TRBD2 (5 bases). V was shortened by 6 bases and J by 4 bases, with 16 bases between the two germline ends. Germline V lookup: CDR1 MNHEY, CDR2 SVGAGI. The CDR3 runs to 14 residues. The CDR3 sequence is CASRAGVARYEQYF. Here the CDR3 DNA reads TGTGCCAGCAGGGCCGGGGTAGCTCGGTACGAGCAGTACTTC.

V and J are TRBV7-8 and TRBJ1-5; 9 bases map to TRBD1. From germline, CDR1 is SGHVS and CDR2 FQNEAQ. CDR3 size: 16 residues. V shed 5 bases, J shed 8 bases, and the junction held 13 bases outside the gene matches. The CDR3 reads CASSGTDRGLEEPQHF. Written as DNA, the CDR3 is TGTGCCAGCAGCGGGACGGACAGGGGCCTCGAGGAGCCCCAGCATTTT.

This chain joins TRBV15 and TRBJ1-4, with D perhaps TRBD1 (6 bases). V was trimmed by 3 bases and J by 4 bases, leaving 15 bases between them. CDR3 length: 16 residues. The germline CDR1 and CDR2 sequences are LNHNV and YYDKDF (reference sequence). The CDR3 spells CATSRTTGALNEKLFF. As DNA, the CDR3 is TGTGCCACCAGCAGGACGACAGGCGCCCTTAATGAAAAACTGTTTTTT.

The chain employs TRBV19 and TRBJ1-4, with D perhaps matching TRBD1 (6 bases). Germline lookup yields CDR1 LNHDA and CDR2 SQIVND (reference sequence). This CDR3 is 15 amino acids long. V lost 5 bases and J lost 1, with 11 bases in between. In nucleotides, the CDR3 is TGTGCCAGTAGTGAGACAGGAGTAACTAATGAAAAACTGTTTTTT. Translating gives CASSETGVTNEKLFF.

V and J are TRBV9 and TRBJ1-5, with D unresolved. This CDR3 spans 16 amino acids. The V end lost 7 bases, the J end lost 4 bases, and 21 bases lay between the germline ends. CDR1 is SGDLS, CDR2 YYNGEE, per germline. The CDR3 DNA sequence: TGTGCCAGCCCCCACCTCGATCGCAAGAGTAATCAGCCCCAGCATTTT. Protein sequence: CASPHLDRKSNQPQHF.

The gene calls are TRBV23-1 and TRBJ2-7; D is possibly TRBD2 (5 bases). TRBV23-1 is an open reading frame, and its role is uncertain. V lost 0 bases to trimming and J lost 7 bases, with 13 bases between them. The CDR3 is 14 amino acids. The CDR3 DNA is TGCGCCAGCAGTCAATCGGGCCAACCGGGGGAGCAGTACTTC. Translation gives CASSQSGQPGEQYF.

The count of this clone is one. The chain recombines TRBV18 with TRBJ2-3; possibly TRBD2 for D (5 bases). Germline V gives CDR1 KGHSH, CDR2 LQKENI. The V end lost 1 base, the J end lost 6 bases, and 14 bases lay between the germline ends. The CDR3 consists of 15 residues. The DNA for the CDR3 is TGTGCCAGCTCACCACTAGCGTTAGAACGGGATACGCAGTATTTT. It is translated as CASSPLALERDTQYF. Looking up the rest from reference TRBV18 and TRBJ2-3 gives the full variable domain: NAGVMQNPRHLVRRRGQEARLRCSPMKGHSHVYWYRQLPEEGLKFMVYLQKENIIDESGMPKERFSAEFPKEGPSILRIQQVVRGDSAAYFCASSPLALERDTQYFGPGTRLTVL.

Notes on this clone: Other DNA variants within this sample encode the same CDR3. The chain carries TRBV18 and TRBJ1-6; 8 nucleotides match TRBD1. The germline V gene encodes CDR1 KGHSH and CDR2 LQKENI. Trimming at V came to 5 bases and at J to 7 bases, leaving 4 bases not matched to a gene. The CDR3 is 14 residues long. The CDR3 DNA sequence: TGTGCCAGCTCATGGGACAGGAAAAATTCACCCCTCCACTTT. Translation gives CASSWDRKNSPLHF.

V usage is TRBV28 and J usage is TRBJ2-2; weak D call: TRBD1 (5 bases). The CDR3 extends over 15 amino acids. The V gene's germline CDR1 is MDHEN and CDR2 SYDVKM. Trimming took 3 bases from V and 6 from J, leaving 14 bases between them. CDR3 in amino acids: CASSFLREGSGELFF. CDR3 in DNA: TGTGCCAGCAGTTTCCTCAGGGAAGGATCCGGGGAGCTGTTTTTT.

The CDR3 DNA reads TGTGCCTGGAATGGGGACAGGGGGCTGGATTTGGCCTACGAGCAGTACTTC. Protein: CAWNGDRGLDLAYEQYF. This chain connects TRBV30 to TRBJ2-7; TRBD1 matches at 12 bases. CDR1 and CDR2 from the germline V gene are GTSNPN and SVGIG (reference sequence). V trimming: 4 bases; J trimming: 2 bases; junction bases outside the gene matches: 12. The CDR3 runs to 17 residues.

The chain couples TRBV5-1 to TRBJ2-3; the match to TRBD2 covers 13 bases. Per the germline V gene, CDR1 is SGHRS and CDR2 is YFSETQ. V lost 0 bases, J lost 6 bases, and 4 bases stayed unmatched. This CDR3 has 16 amino acids. CDR3 protein: CASSLVGLAGVDTQYF. The DNA for the CDR3 is TGCGCCAGCAGCTTGGTAGGACTAGCGGGAGTTGATACGCAGTATTTT.

V usage is TRBV7-2 and J usage is TRBJ2-1; 8 nucleotides line up with TRBD2. With 5 bases clipped from V and 9 bases from J, the junction kept 12 bases outside the gene matches. The CDR3 is 15 amino acids. The germline V gene has CDR1 SGHTA and CDR2 FQGNSA. This CDR3 is CASSLSGSRFSEQFF. The CDR3 coding sequence is TGTGCCAGCAGCCTGAGCGGGAGTCGGTTCAGTGAGCAGTTCTTC.

This chain links TRBV27 with TRBJ2-2, with 14 bases aligning to TRBD2. There are 15 residues in the CDR3. V lost 8 bases to trimming and J lost 7 bases; unmatched junction nucleotides: 6. Germline V gene lookup returns CDR1 MNHEY and CDR2 SMNVEV (reference sequence). The CDR3 sequence is CASQTSGRAGGELFF. The CDR3 nucleotides read TGTGCCAGCCAGACTAGCGGGAGGGCCGGCGGGGAGCTGTTTTTT.

The chain is built from TRBV18 and TRBJ2-7; 7 positions match TRBD1. This CDR3 spans 13 amino acids. The trim removed 5 bases at V and 2 bases at J, leaving 3 bases unmatched. From germline, CDR1 is KGHSH and CDR2 LQKENI. In DNA form, the CDR3 reads TGTGCCAGCTCAACTGACAGGGCCTACGAGCAGTACTTC. Its protein product is CASSTDRAYEQYF.

The genes are TRBV19 and TRBJ1-5; 7 positions match TRBD1. Germline trimming cut 1 base from V and 7 bases from J; bases unmatched to any gene: 7. CDR1 LNHDA and CDR2 SQIVND come from the germline V gene (reference sequence). This CDR3 contains 15 residues. CDR3 region: CASSIVTGVRQPQHF. The DNA of the CDR3 is TGTGCCAGTAGTATAGTCACAGGGGTAAGACAGCCCCAGCATTTT. Full variable domain (remainder filled in from reference TRBV19 and TRBJ1-5): DGGITQSPKYLFRKEGQNVTLSCEQNLNHDAMYWYRQDPGQGLRLIYYSQIVNDFQKGDIAEGYSVSREKKESFPLTVTSAQKNPTAFYLCASSIVTGVRQPQHFGDGTRLSIL.

The V gene is TRBV29-1, the J gene TRBJ1-2, with D hard to call. Germline V gives CDR1 SQVTM, CDR2 ANQGSEA. The CDR3 contains 11 residues. V lost 4 bases and J 4 bases, leaving 7 bases between the germline ends. The CDR3 loop reads CSVARIYGYTF. CDR3 nucleotides: TGCAGCGTTGCCAGGATCTATGGCTACACCTTC.

This clone was counted a single time. For the CDR3, the DNA is TGTGCCAGCAGCAGACCCGGGACAGGGGTTTACGAGCAGTACTTC. Encoded protein: CASSRPGTGVYEQYF. J is TRBJ2-7 and V is TRBV6-2 or TRBV6-3; the match to TRBD1 covers 10 bases. V was pared by 6 bases and J by 4 bases, with 9 bases of the junction left unmatched. CDR3 length equals 15 residues. Per germline, CDR1 MNHEY and CDR2 SVGEGT.

The J gene is TRBJ1-1, the V gene TRBV6-6; the match to TRBD1 covers 11 bases. Germline V gives CDR1 MNHNY, CDR2 SVGAGI (reference sequence). Losses at the gene ends were 6 bases for V and 2 bases for J; bases not matched to a gene: 2. This CDR3 has 14 residues. The CDR3 bases are TGTGCCAGCAGCCGGACAGGGGGCAACACTGAAGCTTTCTTT. It encodes CASSRTGGNTEAFF.

The rearrangement joins TRBV6-2 or TRBV6-3 to TRBJ2-1, with 8 positions matching TRBD1. The CDR3 is 18 residues long. J was trimmed by 3 bases and V by 6 bases; bases with no gene match: 16. The germline gives CDR1 MNHEY, CDR2 SVGEGT. The CDR3 sequence: CASSFPPLQGVVYNEQFF. The CDR3 DNA reads as TGTGCCAGCAGCTTCCCCCCCCTACAGGGGGTCGTCTACAATGAGCAGTTCTTC.

V gene TRBV27 combines with J gene TRBJ2-7, with TRBD2 identical over 10 bases. The V segment lost 5 bases and the J segment 3 bases; nucleotides outside the gene matches: 7. The CDR3 is made up of 15 amino acids. The germline V gene has CDR1 MNHEY and CDR2 SMNVEV (reference sequence). CDR3 DNA: TGTGCCAGCAGTCCCGCTAGCGGGAGCCTCTACGAGCAGTACTTC. Translated, it gives CASSPASGSLYEQYF.

The V and J genes are TRBV28 and TRBJ1-1; weak D call: TRBD1 (5 bases). The CDR3 contains 11 residues. Looked up from germline, CDR1 is MDHEN and CDR2 is SYDVKM. Between the trimmed V and J ends, which lost 4 bases and 10 bases, there was a span of 10 bases. CDR3 coding DNA: TGTGCCAGCAGTTCAGGGTTTGGAGCTTTCTTT. Translating it yields CASSSGFGAFF.